This T cell receptor (beta chain) was recovered during a study of blood T cells in healthy people across ages. Study conclusions and caveats: Both higher diversity and more naive CD4+ cells marked long-lived donors when set against aged donors. Estimates drawn from one million T cells were deemed to understate diversity.

This clonotype was seen only a few times. The antigen remains unidentified. The ends were cut back, 5 bases at V and 6 bases at J, with 13 bases in the middle. CDR3 length: 13 residues. Every sample had a minimum of 6.5 million PBMCs isolated. Extractions gave at least 6 micrograms of total RNA per sample. Alongside a J-beta primer mix, a sample-barcoded 5' primer served in a second PCR lasting about 7 to 12 cycles. A single record per CDR3 protein comes from TCRdb applying MiXCR to the 5' RACE reads. The table includes about 640,000 distinct CDR3 sequences, approximately 59% detected once. The sample comprised blood. This sequence joins TRBV12-3 or TRBV12-4 and TRBJ1-2; tentatively, D is TRBD1 (6 bases). This clonotype was obtained from a man aged 55 to 69 in good health. CDR3 residues: CASSPRTEHGYTF. Here the CDR3 DNA reads TGTGCCAGCAGTCCCAGGACAGAACATGGCTACACCTTC.